The present entry profiles one TCR beta chain with its context. This record belongs to a study of cytomegalovirus exposure and HLA in healthy donors. Primers included in the PCR were 60 Vbeta and 13 Jbeta primers. Data came from immunoSEQ multiplex PCR; TCRdb stores just in-frame clones and leaves some out. The sample includes roughly 190,000 clones, 82% seen only once; the top ten take about 0.8%. CDR1 SGHDN and CDR2 FVKESK come from the germline V gene. The junction had 7 bases not matched to a gene; V was cut back by 3 bases and J by 3 bases. CDR3 length: 16 amino acids. The specimen was PBMCs. The rearrangement links TRBV14 to TRBJ2-3; 9 nucleotides align to TRBD1. The receptor was isolated from a woman aged 18-35 years in good health and CMV-seronegative. The CDR3 DNA reads as TGTGCCAGCAGCCACCTACCCGGACAGGGGACAGATACGCAGTATTTT. Its protein product is CASSHLPGQGTDTQYF. Looking up the rest from reference TRBV14 and TRBJ2-3 gives the full variable domain: EAGVTQFPSHSVIEKGQTVTLRCDPISGHDNLYWYRRVMGKEIKFLLHFVKESKQDESGMPNNRFLAERTGGTYSTLKVQPAELEDSGVYFCASSHLPGQGTDTQYFGPGTRLTVL.